This T cell receptor beta chain was captured by sequencing in a study of cytomegalovirus exposure and HLA in healthy donors. Regarding the study as a whole: Donors belonging to an Asian-associated ancestry cluster reportedly showed fewer N-insertions in productive TCRs than the roughly 670-donor mean, according to what a later analysis found. Segments of the TCR beta V type were, in most cases, productive about 87% or about 30% of the time in an earlier analysis.

The CDR3 sequence is 14 residues long. Per the germline V gene, CDR1 is MNHEY and CDR2 is SVGAGI. V lost 6 bases to trimming and J lost 5 bases, with 16 bases between them. Researchers ran the PCR with 60 Vbeta and 13 Jbeta primers. Using immunoSEQ multiplex PCR, the repertoire was profiled, and TCRdb retains in-frame clones only, with some absent. The sample data list 200,000 or so clones. Notes on this clone: Its cognate antigen is unknown.

The sample was PBMCs. The chain links TRBV6-5 to TRBJ1-1, with D tentatively TRBD1 (6 bases). The receptor's source is a boy between 10 and 17 years old in good health and CMV-seronegative. The CDR3 sequence is CASSPDRSLTEAFF. For the CDR3, the DNA is TGTGCCAGCAGCCCCGACAGGAGCCTTACTGAAGCTTTCTTT.